Detailed here is one TCR beta chain. Distinct nucleotide sequences in the sample also encode this CDR3. This sample was taken from a study of blood T cell repertoires in COVID-19. Individuals aged roughly 18 to 95 years were recruited from approximately 24 US areas. Symptom resolution, clearance, or two negative PCRs marked the recovered donors of Cohort 3. V was clipped by 6 bases and J by 1 base, with 3 bases between them. In germline, CDR1 is DFQATT, CDR2 SNEGSKA (reference sequence). This CDR3 region has 10 residues. Under the authors' procedure: Counts of nucleated cells, estimated from reference gene primer amplification, were obtained. The assay was immunoSEQ multiplex PCR, and TCRdb's table has in-frame clones only and misses some. Clone size and the V and J calls come from that table; the DNA yielded D and trimming. The sample consists of roughly 150,000 clones, about 80% of them appearing once.

The chain couples TRBV20-1 to TRBJ1-2; no firm D call. The sample comprised PBMCs or T cells enriched from blood (not recorded which). The clonotype comes from a woman aged 55-69 years who had recovered from COVID-19. CDR3 protein: CSAYNYGYTF. CDR3 nucleotide sequence: TGCAGTGCATATAACTATGGCTACACCTTC.